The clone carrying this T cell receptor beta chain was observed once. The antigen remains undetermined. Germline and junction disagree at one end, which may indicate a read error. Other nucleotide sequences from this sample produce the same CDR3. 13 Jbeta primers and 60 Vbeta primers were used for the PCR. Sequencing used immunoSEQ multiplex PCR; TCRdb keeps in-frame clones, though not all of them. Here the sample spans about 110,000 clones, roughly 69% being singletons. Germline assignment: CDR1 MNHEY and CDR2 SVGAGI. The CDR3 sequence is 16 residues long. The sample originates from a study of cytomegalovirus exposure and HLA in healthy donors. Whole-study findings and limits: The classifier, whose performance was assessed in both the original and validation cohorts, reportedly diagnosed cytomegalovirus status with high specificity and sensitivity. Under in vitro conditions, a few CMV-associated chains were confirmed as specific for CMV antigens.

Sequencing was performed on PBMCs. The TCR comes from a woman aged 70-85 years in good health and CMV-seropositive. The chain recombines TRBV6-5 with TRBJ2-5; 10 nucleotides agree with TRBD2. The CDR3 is CASSYASGGRGETQYF. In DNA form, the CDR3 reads TGTGCCAGTAGTTACGCTAGCGGGGGCCGGGGGGAGACCCAGTACTTC.